This is a list of T cell receptor beta chains from one sample in a study of blood T cell repertoires in COVID-19. Clones were read by immunoSEQ multiplex PCR, and TCRdb kept only the in-frame ones, dropping some. The data hold about 250,000 clones, with around 82% observed a single time. The sample comprised PBMCs or T cells enriched from blood (not recorded which). These receptor sequences come from a man aged 45 to 65 who had recovered from COVID-19. Both conserved end residues are part of each CDR3. The D gene is left open where the match is weak. Size tells how often a clone was seen (once, few, many) or the class of an expanded clone, and some rows leave it out.

D,size,J,V,DNA,CDR3
-,-,TRBJ1-3,TRBV6-5,TGTGCCGTCCATGCTGGAAACACCATATATTTT,CAVHAGNTIYF
TRBD2,-,TRBJ2-1,TRBV9,TGTGCCAGCAGCGCCCGTTCGACTAGCGGGAGCTACAATGAGCAGTTCTTC,CASSARSTSGSYNEQFF
TRBD1,-,TRBJ1-2,TRBV6-5,TGTGCCAGCAGCCGTGGACAGGGCGGCTATGGCTACACCTTC,CASSRGQGGYGYTF
-,-,TRBJ1-1,TRBV4-1,TGCGCCAGCAGCCAAGTCGGGAGGGCCGGCACTGAAGCTTTCTTT,CASSQVGRAGTEAFF
TRBD1,-,TRBJ1-5,TRBV12-3/TRBV12-4,TGTGCCAGCAGGGGACAGGGGAATCAGCCCCAGCATTTT,CASRGQGNQPQHF
-,few,TRBJ2-5,TRBV24-1,TGTGCCACCTTAGGCCAGACGGGAGAGACCCAGTACTTC,CATLGQTGETQYF
TRBD1,-,TRBJ2-7,TRBV13,TGTGCCAGCAGCTTCGGACAGGACTCCTACGAGCAGTACTTC,CASSFGQDSYEQYF
TRBD2,-,TRBJ2-3,TRBV2,TGTGCCAGCAGTGATCTTGGAAGCGGGAGGGAAACAGATACGCAGTATTTT,CASSDLGSGRETDTQYF
-,-,TRBJ1-6,TRBV3-1/TRBV3-2,TGTGCCAGCAGCTCCCAGCCAGGGGTATACTCACCCCTCCACTTT,CASSSQPGVYSPLHF
-,-,TRBJ1-2,TRBV28,TGTGCCAGCAGTTATGGGGGCCAAAACTTTGGCTACACCTTC,CASSYGGQNFGYTF
TRBD1,-,TRBJ2-7,TRBV9,TGTGCCAGCAGCGCCGACAGGGGGCAAGCCTACGAGCAGTACTTC,CASSADRGQAYEQYF
-,few,TRBJ2-2,TRBV5-1,TGCGCCAGCAGCTTGCGGGCAGGGTATAAGGAGCTGTTTTTT,CASSLRAGYKELFF
TRBD1,-,TRBJ1-2,TRBV19,TGTGCCAGTAGTCTACAGGGGCCCTATGGCTACACCTTC,CASSLQGPYGYTF
-,-,TRBJ2-4,TRBV30,TGTGCCTGGCACCCAGGGAAAAGTATAGGCAAAAACATTCAGTACTTC,CAWHPGKSIGKNIQYF
TRBD1,-,TRBJ2-7,TRBV7-9,TGTGCCAGCCGGGCAGGACAGGGTCGATCCTACGAGCAGTACTTC,CASRAGQGRSYEQYF
-,-,TRBJ1-1,TRBV12-3/TRBV12-4,TGTGCCAGCATACGGAGTCTAAACACTGAAGCTTTCTTT,CASIRSLNTEAFF
-,-,TRBJ1-1,TRBV3-1/TRBV3-2,TGTGCCAGCAGCCCAGGGTTCGGGAACACTGAAGCTTTCTTT,CASSPGFGNTEAFF
TRBD2,once,TRBJ2-1,TRBV6-5,TGTGCCAGCAGCCTCACTAGCGGGAGGGCCCATGAGCAGTTCTTC,CASSLTSGRAHEQFF
TRBD1,-,TRBJ1-5,TRBV5-8,TGTGCCAGCAGCTCCGGACAGGGGCTAAATCAGCCCCAGCATTTT,CASSSGQGLNQPQHF
TRBD2,-,TRBJ2-3,TRBV27,TGTGCCAGCAGTTTCTACGGGGGGGGTGCAGATACGCAGTATTTT,CASSFYGGGADTQYF
-,-,TRBJ1-3,TRBV5-1,TGCGCCAGCAGCTTGGCCCGGCCGGGCTCTGGAAACACCATATATTTT,CASSLARPGSGNTIYF
TRBD2,-,TRBJ2-3,TRBV29-1,TGCAGCTCCTCTAGCGGGATTAGCACAGATACGCAGTATTTT,CSSSSGISTDTQYF
TRBD1,-,TRBJ1-1,TRBV5-1,TGCGCCAGCAGCTCCACCCGGGACAGGTCCGAAGCTTTCTTT,CASSSTRDRSEAFF
-,-,TRBJ1-4,TRBV9,TGTGCCAGCAGCGGAGCCCCGGGACAAGTTAATGAAAAACTGTTTTTT,CASSGAPGQVNEKLFF
-,-,TRBJ1-2,TRBV4-1,TGCGCCAGCAGCCAGGGCCAGGGAAGTGGCTACACCTTC,CASSQGQGSGYTF
TRBD2,-,TRBJ2-1,TRBV7-3,TGTGCCAGCAGCTTAAAGGCTGGAGTTAGCGGGGGGCGCCTCTCCTACAATGAGCAGTTCTTC,CASSLKAGVSGGRLSYNEQFF
TRBD2,-,TRBJ2-2,TRBV7-3,TGTGCCAGCAGCTTAACGGCTGGCGGGGGGCCACCCGGGGAGCTGTTTTTT,CASSLTAGGGPPGELFF
-,-,TRBJ1-2,TRBV7-9,TGTGCCAGCAGCCCGCCAGGGGCCTATGGCTACACCTTC,CASSPPGAYGYTF
TRBD1,once,TRBJ1-2,TRBV20-1,TGCAGTGCTAGTTCTCCCCCGGGACAGGGGTACGGCTACACCTTC,CSASSPPGQGYGYTF
TRBD2,few,TRBJ2-1,TRBV19,TGTGCCAGTAGTCTGGCTAGCGGGGGGGCTTCCTACAATGAGCAGTTCTTC,CASSLASGGASYNEQFF
-,-,TRBJ1-3,TRBV5-1,TGCGCCAGCAGCTTGCGTCGGGGTGGCGGAAACACCATATATTTT,CASSLRRGGGNTIYF
-,-,TRBJ1-2,TRBV28,TGTGCCAGCATGCCGACAGGCGAAGGGTATGGCTACACCTTC,CASMPTGEGYGYTF
TRBD2,-,TRBJ2-7,TRBV4-2,TGTGCCAGCAGCCCGATGACTAGCGGGAGAGGCGAGCAGTACTTC,CASSPMTSGRGEQYF
TRBD2,once,TRBJ2-7,TRBV15,TGTGCCACCAGCAGAGGCCGGGGACTATTATCTTACGAGCAGTACTTC,CATSRGRGLLSYEQYF
TRBD1,-,TRBJ2-2,TRBV7-2,TGTGCCAGCAGCCCGACAGGGGCGAACACCGGGGAGCTGTTTTTT,CASSPTGANTGELFF
TRBD1,-,TRBJ1-1,TRBV18,TGTGCCAGCTCACCCTCAGTAGGGGACAGAGCTTTCTTT,CASSPSVGDRAFF
-,few,TRBJ1-5,TRBV10-2,TGCGCCAGTTCACTATCCCTCAATCAGCCCCAGCATTTT,CASSLSLNQPQHF
-,-,TRBJ1-4,TRBV5-4,TGTGCCAGCAGCTCCGTTAGGGGCTTGACTAATGAAAAACTGTTTTTT,CASSSVRGLTNEKLFF
TRBD1,-,TRBJ1-1,TRBV5-1,TGCGCCAGCAGCTTTCAGGGGGCGGTGAACACTGAAGCTTTCTTT,CASSFQGAVNTEAFF
TRBD1,-,TRBJ1-1,TRBV6-5,TGTGCCAGCAGGCGATCCGGGACAGGGGGAACTGAAGCTTTCTTT,CASRRSGTGGTEAFF
-,-,TRBJ1-3,TRBV2,TGTGCCAGCACGGATCGAGACAGGGGAAACACCATATATTTT,CASTDRDRGNTIYF
-,once,TRBJ1-2,TRBV11-3,TGTGCCAGCAGCCTCCTCCTTATCGGGGGAAATAACTATGGCTACACCTTC,CASSLLLIGGNNYGYTF
TRBD1,-,TRBJ1-1,TRBV6-5,TGTGCCAGCGTACGGGACAGCAACATGAACACTGAAGCTTTCTTT,CASVRDSNMNTEAFF
TRBD1,-,TRBJ1-2,TRBV28,TGTGCCAGCAGTTTAGGGACAGGGCTCCTAGGCTATGGCTACACCTTC,CASSLGTGLLGYGYTF
TRBD2,-,TRBJ2-1,TRBV7-3,TGTGCCAGCAGCTTCTTCGCGGGAGGGTACAATGAGCAGTTCTTC,CASSFFAGGYNEQFF